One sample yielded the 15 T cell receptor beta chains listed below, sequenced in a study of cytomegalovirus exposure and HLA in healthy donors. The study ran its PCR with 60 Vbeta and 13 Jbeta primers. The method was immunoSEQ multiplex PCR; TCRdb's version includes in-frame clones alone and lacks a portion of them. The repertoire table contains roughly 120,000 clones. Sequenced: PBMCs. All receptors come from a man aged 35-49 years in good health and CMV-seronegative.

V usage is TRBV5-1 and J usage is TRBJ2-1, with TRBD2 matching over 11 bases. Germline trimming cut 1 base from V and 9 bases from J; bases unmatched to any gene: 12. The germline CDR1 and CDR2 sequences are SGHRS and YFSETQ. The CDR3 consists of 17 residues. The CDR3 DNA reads TGCGCCAGCAGCTTGTTCGTAGCGGGAGGGCCGGCTGGTGAGCAGTTCTTC. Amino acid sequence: CASSLFVAGGPAGEQFF.

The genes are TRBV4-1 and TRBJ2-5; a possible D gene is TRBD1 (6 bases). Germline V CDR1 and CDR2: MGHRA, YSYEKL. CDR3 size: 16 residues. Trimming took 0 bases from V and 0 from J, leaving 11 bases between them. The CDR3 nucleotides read TGCGCCAGCAGCCAAGACCCGGGACATTACCAAGAGACCCAGTACTTC. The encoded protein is CASSQDPGHYQETQYF.

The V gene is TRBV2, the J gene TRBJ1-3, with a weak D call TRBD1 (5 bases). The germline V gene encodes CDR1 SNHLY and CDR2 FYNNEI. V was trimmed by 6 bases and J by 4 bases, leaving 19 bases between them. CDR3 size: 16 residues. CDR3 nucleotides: TGTGCCAGCAGGACAGCTCCCCTTTCCAGAGGAAACACCATATATTTT. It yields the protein CASRTAPLSRGNTIYF.

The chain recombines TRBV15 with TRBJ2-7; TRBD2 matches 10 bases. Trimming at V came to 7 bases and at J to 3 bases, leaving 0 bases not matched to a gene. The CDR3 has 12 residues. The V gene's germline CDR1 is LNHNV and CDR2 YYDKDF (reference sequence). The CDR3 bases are TGTGCCACCACTAGCGGGGGCTACGAGCAGTACTTC. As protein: CATTSGGYEQYF. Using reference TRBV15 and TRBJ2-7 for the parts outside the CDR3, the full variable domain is DAMVIQNPRYQVTQFGKPVTLSCSQTLNHNVMYWYQQKSSQAPKLLFHYYDKDFNNEADTPDNFQSRRPNTSFCFLDIRSPGLGDTAMYLCATTSGGYEQYFGPGTRLTVT.

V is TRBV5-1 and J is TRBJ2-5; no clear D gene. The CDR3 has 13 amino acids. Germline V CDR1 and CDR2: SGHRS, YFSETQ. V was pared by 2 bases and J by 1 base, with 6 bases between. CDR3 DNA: TGCGCCAGCAGCTTTGGCGGCCAAGAGACCCAGTACTTC. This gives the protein CASSFGGQETQYF.

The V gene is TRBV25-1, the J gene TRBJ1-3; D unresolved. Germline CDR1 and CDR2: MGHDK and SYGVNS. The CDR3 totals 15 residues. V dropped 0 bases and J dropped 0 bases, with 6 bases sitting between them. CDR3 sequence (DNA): TGTGCCAGCAGTGAATATTTTAACTCTGGAAACACCATATATTTT. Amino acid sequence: CASSEYFNSGNTIYF.

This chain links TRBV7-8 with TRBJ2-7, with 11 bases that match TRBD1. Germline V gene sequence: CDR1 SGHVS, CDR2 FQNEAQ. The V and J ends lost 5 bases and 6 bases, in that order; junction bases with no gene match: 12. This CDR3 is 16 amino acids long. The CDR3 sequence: CASSPRDRGGLFEQYF. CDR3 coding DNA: TGTGCCAGCAGCCCTAGGGACAGGGGGGGTCTTTTCGAGCAGTACTTC.

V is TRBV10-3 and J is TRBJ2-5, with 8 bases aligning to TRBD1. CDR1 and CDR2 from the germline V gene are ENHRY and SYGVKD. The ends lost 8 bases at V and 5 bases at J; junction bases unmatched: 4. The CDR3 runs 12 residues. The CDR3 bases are TGTGCCATCCAGGGGGCGGGGGAGACCCAGTACTTC. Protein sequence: CAIQGAGETQYF.

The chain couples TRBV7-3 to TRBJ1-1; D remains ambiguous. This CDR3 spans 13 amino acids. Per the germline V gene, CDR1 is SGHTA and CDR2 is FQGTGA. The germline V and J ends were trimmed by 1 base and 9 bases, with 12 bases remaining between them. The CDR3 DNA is TGTGCCAGCAGCTTAAACCGGGATTATAAAGCTTTCTTT. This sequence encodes CASSLNRDYKAFF.

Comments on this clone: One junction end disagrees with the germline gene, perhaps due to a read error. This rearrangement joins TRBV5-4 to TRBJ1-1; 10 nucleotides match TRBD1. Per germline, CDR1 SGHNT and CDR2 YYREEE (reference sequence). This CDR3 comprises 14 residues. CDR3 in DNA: TGTGCCAGCAGCTTGCCTGGCGGGACAGGGGCCTCCAACTTT. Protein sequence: CASSLPGGTGASNF.

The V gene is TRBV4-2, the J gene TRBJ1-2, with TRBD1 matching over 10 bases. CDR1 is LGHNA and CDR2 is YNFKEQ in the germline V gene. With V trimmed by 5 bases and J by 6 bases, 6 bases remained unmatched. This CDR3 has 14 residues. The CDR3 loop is CASSGGTGANGYTF. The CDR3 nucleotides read TGTGCCAGCAGCGGAGGGACAGGGGCGAATGGCTACACCTTC.

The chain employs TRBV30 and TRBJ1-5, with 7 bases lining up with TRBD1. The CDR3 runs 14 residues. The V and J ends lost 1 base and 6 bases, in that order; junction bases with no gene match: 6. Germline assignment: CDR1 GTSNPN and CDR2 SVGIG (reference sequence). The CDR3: CAWSGGGAGQPQHF. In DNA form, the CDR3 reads TGTGCCTGGAGTGGAGGGGGCGCGGGTCAGCCCCAGCATTTT.

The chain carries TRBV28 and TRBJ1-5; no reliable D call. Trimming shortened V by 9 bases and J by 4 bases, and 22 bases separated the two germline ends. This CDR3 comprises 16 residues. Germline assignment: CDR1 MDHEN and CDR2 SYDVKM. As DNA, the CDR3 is TGTGCCAGTAGACTGGGCGGGGAGGGTGGGAATCAGCCCCAGCATTTT. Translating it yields CASRLGGEGGNQPQHF. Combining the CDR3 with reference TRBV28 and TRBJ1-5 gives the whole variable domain DVKVTQSSRYLVKRTGEKVFLECVQDMDHENMFWYRQDPGLGLRLIYFSYDVKMKEKGDIPEGYSVSREKKERFSLILESASTNQTSMYLCASRLGGEGGNQPQHFGDGTRLSIL.

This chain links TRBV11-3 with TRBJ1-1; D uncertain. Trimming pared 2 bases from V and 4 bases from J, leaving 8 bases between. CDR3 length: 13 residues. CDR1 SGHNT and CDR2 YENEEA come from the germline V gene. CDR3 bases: TGTGCCAGCAGCTTAAGAGGCCTCACTGAAGCTTTCTTT. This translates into CASSLRGLTEAFF.

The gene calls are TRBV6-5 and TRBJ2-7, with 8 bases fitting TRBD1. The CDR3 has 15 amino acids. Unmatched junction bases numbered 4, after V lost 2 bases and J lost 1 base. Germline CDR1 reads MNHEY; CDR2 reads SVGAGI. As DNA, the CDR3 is TGTGCCAGCAGTTACCTGGGACAGGAGTCCTACGAGCAGTACTTC. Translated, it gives CASSYLGQESYEQYF.